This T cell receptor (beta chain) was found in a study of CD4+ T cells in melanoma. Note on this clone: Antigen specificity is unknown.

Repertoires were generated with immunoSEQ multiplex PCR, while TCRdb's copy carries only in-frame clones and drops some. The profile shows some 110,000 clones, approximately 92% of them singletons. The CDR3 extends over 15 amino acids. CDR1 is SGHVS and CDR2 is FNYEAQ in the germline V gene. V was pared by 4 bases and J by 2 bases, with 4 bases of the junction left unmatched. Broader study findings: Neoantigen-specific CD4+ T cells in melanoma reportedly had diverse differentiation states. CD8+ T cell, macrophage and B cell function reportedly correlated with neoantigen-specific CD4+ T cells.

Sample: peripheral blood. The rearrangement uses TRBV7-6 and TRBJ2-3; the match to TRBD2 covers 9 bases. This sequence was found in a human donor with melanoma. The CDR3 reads CASSSRGGTTDTQYF. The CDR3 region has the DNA TGTGCCAGCAGCTCGCGGGGGGGGACCACAGATACGCAGTATTTT.